The 7 T cell receptor beta chains given below trace back to one sample, sequenced in a study of metastatic and nonmetastatic thyroid tumors. Patients were all untreated before their thyroid surgery. TCRdb recomputed clones from the PCR reads via MiXCR. This table holds approximately 20,000 clones, about a quarter found once. Input material: blood. Every receptor here comes from a male donor with papillary thyroid cancer or a benign thyroid nodule (not recorded which). Some clones in this sample may be carry-over from other donors' samples.

This clone showed up many times. A read error is possible here, since a much larger clone lies one base away. Likely a read error: the CDR3 ends without its conserved phenylalanine or tryptophan. The chain employs TRBV27 and TRBJ1-1, with D possibly matching TRBD1 (6 bases). V lost 4 bases, J lost 4 bases, and 19 bases lay in between. Germline assignment: CDR1 MNHEY and CDR2 SMNVEV (reference sequence). The CDR3 consists of 16 residues. The DNA of the CDR3 is TGTGCCAGCAGTTCAGGGGACCGATCCGGTCGCACTGAAGCTTTCTCT. This encodes CASSSGDRSGRTEAFS.

V usage is TRBV4-3 and J usage is TRBJ2-2; 8 bases line up with TRBD1. The ends lost 4 bases at V and 4 bases at J; junction bases unmatched: 14. The CDR3 is 18 residues long. From germline, CDR1 is LGHNA and CDR2 YSLEER. The CDR3 coding sequence is TGCGCCAGCAGCCCAAGACAGGGGTTTAGGTACATCACCGGGGAGCTGTTTTTT. As protein: CASSPRQGFRYITGELFF.

The chain carries TRBV30 and TRBJ1-5; D gene uncertain. The V end was cut by 0 bases, the J end by 0 bases, with 12 bases between. Germline loops: CDR1 GTSNPN, CDR2 SVGIG (reference sequence). The CDR3 length is 16 residues. The CDR3 region is CAWSVKAAYSNQPQHF. The CDR3 coding sequence is TGTGCCTGGAGTGTAAAGGCAGCATATAGCAATCAGCCCCAGCATTTT. The full variable domain, with the rest looked up from reference TRBV30 and TRBJ1-5, is SQTIHQWPATLVQPVGSPLSLECTVEGTSNPNLYWYRQAAGRGLQLLFYSVGIGQISSEVPQNLSASRPQDRQFILSSKKLLLSDSGFYLCAWSVKAAYSNQPQHFGDGTRLSIL.

This clone came up a few times. The chain combines TRBV7-6 with TRBJ2-1; 8 positions match TRBD2. There are 15 residues in the CDR3. Losses at the gene ends were 6 bases for V and 3 bases for J; bases not matched to a gene: 7. Germline values: CDR1 SGHVS, CDR2 FNYEAQ. Here the CDR3 reads CASSPGTSGYNEQFF. CDR3 sequence (DNA): TGTGCCAGCAGTCCCGGGACTAGTGGCTACAATGAGCAGTTCTTC.

This clone was observed a few times. Other DNA sequences within the sample encode an identical CDR3. The chain links TRBV6-1 to TRBJ2-5; D not certain. CDR1 and CDR2 from the germline V gene are MNHNS and SASEGT. The CDR3 has 14 amino acids. Trimming removed 7 bases at V and 5 bases at J, with 17 bases between. Here the CDR3 DNA reads TGTGCCAGCACCACTGCTAGGGTTGGTGAGACCCAGTACTTC. As protein: CASTTARVGETQYF.

The V call is TRBV5-1, the J call TRBJ1-3; no clear D. The CDR3 loop spans 17 amino acids. Trimming took off 4 bases at V and 0 bases at J, with 17 bases between the two ends. In germline, CDR1 is SGHRS, CDR2 YFSETQ. CDR3 region: CASSPIPTQYSGNTIYF. As DNA, the CDR3 is TGCGCCAGCAGCCCGATACCGACACAGTACTCTGGAAACACCATATATTTT.

The rearrangement joins TRBV11-1 to TRBJ2-7, with 13 bases lining up with TRBD2. From germline, CDR1 is SGHAT and CDR2 FQDESV (reference sequence). Unmatched junction bases numbered 7, after V lost 5 bases and J lost 0 bases. The CDR3 is 17 amino acids. The CDR3 coding sequence is TGTGCCAGCAGCAGACTAGCGGGAGGTCCGCGCTCCTACGAGCAGTACTTC. Translated: CASSRLAGGPRSYEQYF.